The rows below give T cell receptor beta chains drawn from one sample of a study of T cells in Graves' hyperthyroidism and ophthalmopathy. TCRdb fed the multiplex PCR reads into MiXCR, producing one record per CDR3 protein. The data show over 450,000 distinct CDR3 sequences, approximately 17% seen once. The sample comprised blood. These receptors originate from a woman aged 18-29 years with Graves' ophthalmopathy. Each CDR3 is given without its conserved first and last residue. The order of the fields is D gene, J gene, V gene, CDR3 protein. D genes are given only for firm matches.

NA | TRBJ1-1 | TRBV27 | ASSFYRQDMNTEAF
TRBD2 | TRBJ2-1 | TRBV28 | ASRSGTPSYNEQF
TRBD2 | TRBJ2-1 | TRBV5-4 | ASSSPSGGADEQF
NA | TRBJ1-5 | TRBV6-1 | ASSPTGFLQPQH
NA | TRBJ2-3 | TRBV30 | AWSVWGNTQY
TRBD1 | TRBJ1-5 | TRBV19 | ASTTGTEGHNQPQH
TRBD1 | TRBJ1-1 | TRBV5-1 | ASSGDRINTEAF
NA | TRBJ2-6 | TRBV13 | ASSTRSSGANVLT
TRBD2 | TRBJ2-1 | TRBV28 | ASSSGTSGSRNEQF
NA | TRBJ1-1 | TRBV15 | ATSRDLKENTEAF
TRBD1 | TRBJ1-1 | TRBV4-1 | ASSQDPGGASTEAF
TRBD1 | TRBJ2-7 | TRBV11-2 | ASSRIRDRPYEQY
TRBD1 | TRBJ2-3 | TRBV29-1 | SVEDRLETDTQY
TRBD2 | TRBJ2-1 | TRBV29-1 | SVEDHDSGLVNEQF
TRBD2 | TRBJ2-1 | TRBV5-1 | ASSLQTSGASSYNEQF
NA | TRBJ2-7 | TRBV4-1 | ASSPPTVNEQY
NA | TRBJ1-2 | TRBV9 | ASSVGGQPSYGYT
TRBD2 | TRBJ2-3 | TRBV6-5 | ASSYSTSGGTTDTQY
NA | TRBJ2-5 | TRBV7-2 | ASSLSTGTGQETQY
NA | TRBJ1-3 | TRBV12-3/TRBV12-4 | ASSLGRSTGNTIY
TRBD1 | TRBJ1-6 | TRBV10-3 | AISEAGTGSPLH
NA | TRBJ1-5 | TRBV27 | ASSLARENQPQH
NA | TRBJ1-1 | TRBV10-1 | ASSEHPMSTAVTEAF
NA | TRBJ1-4 | TRBV5-6 | ASGTEKLF
NA | TRBJ2-7 | TRBV6-5 | ASSYSRRNHEQY
NA | TRBJ1-3 | TRBV30 | AWSAGTPLTAGNTIY